The entry that follows covers one T cell receptor (beta chain) sequence. Its target is unknown. After extraction with the RNeasy kit, roughly 0.45 to 1 ug of the RNA was reverse transcribed using random hexamers. Amplification of TCR beta CDR3 by immunoSEQ multiplex PCR spanned 54 Vbeta and 13 Jbeta. Via MiXCR, TCRdb re-called the immunoSEQ multiplex PCR reads, giving one row per CDR3 protein. The sample lists 130,000 or so distinct CDR3 sequences; 90% to 95% were seen once. The data derive from a study of CD8 T cells in Susac syndrome. Germline assignment: CDR1 SGHTA and CDR2 FQGNSA. This CDR3 spans 16 amino acids. V lost 4 bases, J lost 8 bases, and 21 bases lay in between. General study results and limits: A relatively small number of individuals underwent TCR sequencing and HLA analysis.

The authors carried out high-throughput sequencing of TCR beta. They applied it to CD8+ and CD4+ T cells obtained from blood. The CD8+ and CD4+ T cells were isolated magnetically using a negative isolation approach, whereas the TEMRA cells were enriched by FACS. The specimen sequenced was CD4+ T cells from PBMCs. The sequence came from a human donor with multiple sclerosis. The chain carries TRBV7-2 and TRBJ2-1, with D possibly matching TRBD1 (7 bases). The CDR3 DNA reads TGTGCCAGCAGCTCACCAGGGGGGCGGTTGAGGCATGAGCAGTTCTTC. This sequence encodes CASSSPGGRLRHEQFF.